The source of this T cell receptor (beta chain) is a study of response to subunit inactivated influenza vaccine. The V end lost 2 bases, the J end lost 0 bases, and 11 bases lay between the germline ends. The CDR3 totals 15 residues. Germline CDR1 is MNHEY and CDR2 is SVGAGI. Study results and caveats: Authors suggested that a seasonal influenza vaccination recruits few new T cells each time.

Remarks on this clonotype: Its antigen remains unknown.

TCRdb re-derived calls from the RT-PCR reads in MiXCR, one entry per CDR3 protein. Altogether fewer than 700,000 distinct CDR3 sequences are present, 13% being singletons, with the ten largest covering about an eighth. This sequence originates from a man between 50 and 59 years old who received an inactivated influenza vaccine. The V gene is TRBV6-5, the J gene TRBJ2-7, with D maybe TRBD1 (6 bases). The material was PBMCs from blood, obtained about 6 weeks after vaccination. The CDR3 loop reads CASSYAGTFSYEQYF. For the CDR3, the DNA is TGTGCCAGCAGTTACGCAGGGACATTCTCCTACGAGCAGTACTTC.